The 25 T cell receptor beta chains below all came from one sample that was sequenced in a study of blood T cells in healthy people across ages. Using a J-beta primer mix together with a sample-barcoded 5' primer, a second PCR was run for roughly 6 to 11 cycles. One entry per CDR3 protein, called by TCRdb with MiXCR from the 5' RACE reads. Altogether some 1.1 million distinct CDR3 sequences are present, roughly two fifths being singletons, with the ten largest covering about an eighth. Sequencing was carried out using blood. The receptors here all came from a man between 18 and 35 years old in good health.

This chain links TRBV28 with TRBJ1-6; D perhaps matches TRBD1 (6 bases). V was trimmed by 1 base and J by 9 bases, leaving 19 bases between them. CDR3 size: 17 residues. Germline V gene sequence: CDR1 MDHEN, CDR2 SYDVKM. The CDR3 region has the DNA TGTGCCAGCAGTTTATCTTCTTGGGGGCGGCTAATTTCACCCCTCCACTTT. Amino acid sequence: CASSLSSWGRLISPLHF.

V gene TRBV30 combines with J gene TRBJ1-1, with D possibly matching TRBD1 (5 bases). CDR1 GTSNPN and CDR2 SVGIG come from the germline V gene (reference sequence). The V gene lost 3 bases and the J gene lost 0 bases, with 17 bases spanning the gap. The CDR3 sequence is 16 residues long. For the CDR3, the DNA is TGTGCCTGGAGGGTAGTGATAGGGGAAATGAACACTGAAGCTTTCTTT. Protein: CAWRVVIGEMNTEAFF.

This clonotype was picked up a small number of times. The chain is built from TRBV6-6 and TRBJ2-5; D perhaps matches TRBD1 (5 bases). The germline V and J ends were trimmed by 3 bases and 13 bases, with 12 bases remaining between them. Germline loops: CDR1 MNHNY, CDR2 SVGAGI (reference sequence). The length of the CDR3 is 11 residues. The CDR3 is CASSYGHKGYF. CDR3 DNA: TGTGCCAGCAGTTATGGACACAAAGGGTACTTC.

This clonotype was seen a few times. This chain joins TRBV29-1 and TRBJ2-4; D unresolved. The CDR3 length is 14 residues. Germline loops: CDR1 SQVTM, CDR2 ANQGSEA. V lost 4 bases, J lost 0 bases, and 10 bases lay in between. The CDR3 spells CSVVTRLAKNIQYF. The CDR3 region has the DNA TGCAGCGTTGTGACTCGCTTAGCCAAAAACATTCAGTACTTC.

This sequence joins TRBV24-1 and TRBJ2-1, with 8 nucleotides matching TRBD2. V dropped 2 bases and J dropped 5; count of bases not matched to a gene: 7. This CDR3 region has 16 residues. Germline V gene lookup returns CDR1 KGHDR and CDR2 SFDVKD. CDR3 in DNA: TGTGCCACCAGTGATTCGTCGCGGGGGGCAAACAATGAGCAGTTCTTC. This codes for CATSDSSRGANNEQFF.

This clonotype was counted between two and nine times. The chain is built from TRBV12-3 or TRBV12-4 and TRBJ2-5; 7 bases are shared with TRBD2. The ends lost 5 bases at V and 11 bases at J; junction bases unmatched: 8. The CDR3 is 12 amino acids. CDR3 DNA: TGTGCCAGCAGTCCCGTGGCGGGGGAGCAGTACTTC. It specifies CASSPVAGEQYF.

V and J are TRBV4-2 and TRBJ2-2; 10 bases match TRBD1. Germline CDR1 is LGHNA and CDR2 is YNFKEQ. The CDR3 extends over 15 amino acids. The V gene end was trimmed by 4 bases and the J gene end by 6 bases; junction bases not matched to a gene: 5. The DNA for the CDR3 is TGTGCCAGCAGCCCGACAGGGGGCTTCGCCGGGGAGCTGTTTTTT. Protein product: CASSPTGGFAGELFF.

This rearrangement joins TRBV29-1 to TRBJ2-2, with D possibly being TRBD1 (6 bases). V was pared by 7 bases and J by 7 bases, with 10 bases between. Germline V gene lookup returns CDR1 SQVTM and CDR2 ANQGSEA. The CDR3 sequence is 11 residues long. For the CDR3, the DNA is TGCAGCGGAGGACAGCACGGGGAGCTGTTTTTT. It codes for CSGGQHGELFF.

The gene calls are TRBV7-2 and TRBJ2-1; weak D call: TRBD2 (6 bases). The V gene lost 3 bases and the J gene lost 9 bases, with 15 bases spanning the gap. This CDR3 has 14 residues. Germline V CDR1 and CDR2: SGHTA, FQGNSA. CDR3 in DNA: TGTGCCAGCAGCTTCCCGGGACTGCACAGTGAGCAGTTCTTC. It encodes CASSFPGLHSEQFF.

Details on this clonotype: This sequence may be a read error, since a much larger clone differs from it by one base. This chain connects TRBV5-1 to TRBJ2-4; 7 bases fit TRBD1. V lost 4 bases, J lost 1 base, and 2 bases stayed unmatched. The CDR3 contains 14 residues. Per germline, CDR1 SGHRS and CDR2 YFSETQ. As DNA, the CDR3 is TGCGCCAGCAGCGTGGACAGGGCCAAAAACATTCAGTACTTC. Translating gives CASSVDRAKNIQYF.

This chain uses TRBV6-5 with TRBJ2-7; D remains ambiguous. Trimming took off 0 bases at V and 7 bases at J, with 13 bases between the two ends. CDR3 length: 14 amino acids. Germline CDR1 reads MNHEY; CDR2 reads SVGAGI. CDR3 DNA: TGTGCCAGCAGTTACTCGACCGTATACAATGAGCAGTACTTC. Encoded protein: CASSYSTVYNEQYF.

The chain joins TRBV4-3 to TRBJ1-2; 8 nucleotides match TRBD1. The CDR3 length is 15 residues. The V segment lost 0 bases and the J segment 7 bases; nucleotides outside the gene matches: 7. Germline V gives CDR1 LGHNA, CDR2 YSLEER. The CDR3 DNA sequence: TGCGCCAGCAGCCAAGATGGGCAGGGGGCGGGTGGCTACACCTTC. Translated: CASSQDGQGAGGYTF.

The chain recombines TRBV29-1 with TRBJ1-2, with a weak D call TRBD1 (5 bases). V lost 1 base to trimming and J lost 0 bases, with 9 bases between them. The germline V gene has CDR1 SQVTM and CDR2 ANQGSEA. CDR3 length: 14 residues. The CDR3 loop is CSVEASDTNYGYTF. The CDR3 region has the DNA TGCAGCGTTGAAGCCTCGGACACTAACTATGGCTACACCTTC.

This clonotype was counted between two and nine times. This chain connects TRBV7-9 to TRBJ1-1; D gene ambiguous. V dropped 5 bases and J dropped 11 bases, with 24 bases sitting between them. This CDR3 is 15 amino acids long. The germline V gene encodes CDR1 SEHNR and CDR2 FQNEAQ (reference sequence). CDR3 DNA: TGTGCCAGCAGCCCTTCCCTTCCGGTCGCCTTGAGGGCTTTCTTT. Amino acid sequence: CASSPSLPVALRAFF.

In the case of this clonotype: A junction boundary mismatches the germline segment, possibly from a read error. CDR3 protein: CVSSSAGDTKNIQYF. CDR3 nucleotides: TGTGTCAGCAGTTCCGCCGGGGACACAAAAAACATTCAGTACTTC. The chain has TRBV12-3 or TRBV12-4 and TRBJ2-5; a weak D match, TRBD1 (6 bases). The DNA end lines up better with TRBJ2-4; the J call may be wrong. The CDR3 is made up of 15 amino acids.

The CDR3 here is CASSLKLQGGADTQYF. The CDR3 nucleotides are TGTGCCAGCAGCTTAAAACTACAGGGGGGCGCAGATACGCAGTATTTT. The chain couples TRBV13 to TRBJ2-3, with 8 bases aligning to TRBD1. With V trimmed by 2 bases and J by 4 bases, 8 bases remained unmatched. The CDR3 consists of 16 residues. Germline CDR1 PRHDT, CDR2 FYEKMQ (reference sequence).

This clonotype was observed a handful of times. The rearrangement uses TRBV10-3 and TRBJ1-1; TRBD1 aligns across 7 bases. The J segment lost 1 base and the V segment lost 6 bases, leaving 5 bases of the junction unmatched. The CDR3 runs 14 residues. Germline CDR1 is ENHRY and CDR2 is SYGVKD. CDR3 loop: CAIREPGGNTEAFF. The CDR3 nucleotides read TGTGCCATCAGGGAGCCAGGGGGGAACACTGAAGCTTTCTTT.

The chain joins TRBV3-1 to TRBJ1-2, with 7 bases that match TRBD1. The J segment lost 1 base and the V segment lost 4 bases, leaving 6 bases of the junction unmatched. Germline CDR1 and CDR2: LGHDT and YNNKEL (reference sequence). There are 15 residues in the CDR3. The CDR3 reads CASSRAGQLNYGYTF. CDR3 bases: TGTGCCAGCAGCCGGGCGGGACAGCTTAACTATGGCTACACCTTC.

The chain carries TRBV20-1 and TRBJ1-5, with 7 bases identical to TRBD1. In germline, CDR1 is DFQATT, CDR2 SNEGSKA (reference sequence). J was trimmed by 5 bases and V by 0 bases; bases with no gene match: 1. The CDR3 loop spans 13 amino acids. CDR3 in DNA: TGCAGTGCTAGAGATACAGGGGATCAGCCCCAGCATTTT. It codes for CSARDTGDQPQHF.

This chain links TRBV12-3 or TRBV12-4 with TRBJ1-5; 8 nucleotides match TRBD1. The CDR3 covers 15 residues. The V and J ends lost 6 bases and 7 bases, in that order; junction bases with no gene match: 11. The CDR3 loop is CASRRTGTVGQPQHF. The DNA of the CDR3 is TGTGCCAGCAGAAGGACAGGGACAGTTGGCCAGCCCCAGCATTTT.

V is TRBV29-1 and J is TRBJ2-2; 10 bases are a match to TRBD2. CDR1 SQVTM and CDR2 ANQGSEA come from the germline V gene. The V gene end was trimmed by 0 bases and the J gene end by 6 bases; junction bases not matched to a gene: 7. This CDR3 contains 16 residues. The CDR3 is CSVEEGAGGLSGELFF. The CDR3 bases are TGCAGCGTTGAAGAGGGAGCGGGGGGGCTGTCCGGGGAGCTGTTTTTT.

This chain uses TRBV10-3 with TRBJ1-1, with TRBD1 matching 7 bases. With 4 bases clipped from V and 1 base from J, the junction kept 18 bases outside the gene matches. This CDR3 is built from 19 residues. Per germline, CDR1 ENHRY and CDR2 SYGVKD. This chain's CDR3 is CAISGVRDRAPIKNTEAFF. CDR3 sequence (DNA): TGTGCCATCAGTGGAGTCCGCGACAGGGCTCCCATCAAGAACACTGAAGCTTTCTTT.

This clonotype has more than one count but fewer than ten. V is TRBV7-6 and J is TRBJ1-1; tentatively, D is TRBD1 (5 bases). The germline CDR1 and CDR2 sequences are SGHVS and FNYEAQ. V was trimmed by 3 bases and J by 0 bases, leaving 11 bases between them. This CDR3 is 15 amino acids long. CDR3 region: CASSFSAGMNTEAFF. The CDR3 DNA sequence: TGTGCCAGCAGCTTTTCCGCAGGGATGAACACTGAAGCTTTCTTT.

This clonotype was recorded a few times. V and J are TRBV20-1 and TRBJ1-2; perhaps TRBD1 as D (5 bases). The germline V and J ends were trimmed by 2 bases and 4 bases, with 14 bases remaining between them. Per the germline V gene, CDR1 is DFQATT and CDR2 is SNEGSKA (reference sequence). This CDR3 has 14 amino acids. Here the CDR3 DNA reads TGCAGTGCTAGATTCGGGGGAGGGACCTATGGCTACACCTTC. It translates to CSARFGGGTYGYTF.

This chain uses TRBV5-1 with TRBJ1-1; tentative D call: TRBD1 (5 bases). The CDR3 has 12 amino acids. Trimming stripped 10 bases from V and 4 bases from J, with 14 bases between. Germline V gene data show CDR1 as SGHRS and CDR2 as YFSETQ. The CDR3 region has the DNA TGCGCCCTGATTTGGGGGGGCACTGAAGCTTTCTTT. Its protein product is CALIWGGTEAFF. Drawing the rest from reference TRBV5-1 and TRBJ1-1, the complete variable domain is KAGVTQTPRYLIKTRGQQVTLSCSPISGHRSVSWYQQTPGQGLQFLFEYFSETQRNKGNFPGRFSGRQFSNSRSEMNVSTLELGDSALYLCALIWGGTEAFFGQGTRLTVV.